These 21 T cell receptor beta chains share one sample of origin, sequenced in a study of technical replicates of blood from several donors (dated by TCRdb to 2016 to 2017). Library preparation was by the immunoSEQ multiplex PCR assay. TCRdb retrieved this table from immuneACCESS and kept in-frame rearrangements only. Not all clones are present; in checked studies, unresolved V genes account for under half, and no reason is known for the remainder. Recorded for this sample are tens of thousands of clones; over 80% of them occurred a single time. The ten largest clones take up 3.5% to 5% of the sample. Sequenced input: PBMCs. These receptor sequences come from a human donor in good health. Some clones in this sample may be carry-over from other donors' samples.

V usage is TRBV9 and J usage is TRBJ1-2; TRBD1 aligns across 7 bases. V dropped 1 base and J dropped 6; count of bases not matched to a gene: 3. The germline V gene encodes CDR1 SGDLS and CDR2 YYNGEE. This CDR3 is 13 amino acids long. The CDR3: CASSVLGGNGYTF. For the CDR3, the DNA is TGTGCCAGCAGCGTATTAGGGGGCAATGGCTACACCTTC.

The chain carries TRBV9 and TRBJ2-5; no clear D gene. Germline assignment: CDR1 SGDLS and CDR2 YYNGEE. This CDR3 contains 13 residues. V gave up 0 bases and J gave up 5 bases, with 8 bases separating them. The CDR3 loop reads CASSVGQTETQYF. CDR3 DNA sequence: TGTGCCAGCAGCGTAGGGCAGACTGAGACCCAGTACTTC.

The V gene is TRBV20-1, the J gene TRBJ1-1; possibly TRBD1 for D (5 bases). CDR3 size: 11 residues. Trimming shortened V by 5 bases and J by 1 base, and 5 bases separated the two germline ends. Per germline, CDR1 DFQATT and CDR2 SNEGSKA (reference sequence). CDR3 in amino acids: CSAQGNTEAFF. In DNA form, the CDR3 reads TGCAGTGCTCAGGGGAACACTGAAGCTTTCTTT.

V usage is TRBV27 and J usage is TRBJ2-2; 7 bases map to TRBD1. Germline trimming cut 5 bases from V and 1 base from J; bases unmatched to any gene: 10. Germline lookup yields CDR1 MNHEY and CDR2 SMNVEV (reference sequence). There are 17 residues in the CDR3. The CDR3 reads CASSIITGVLNTGELFF. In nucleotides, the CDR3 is TGTGCCAGCAGTATAATTACAGGGGTCTTGAACACCGGGGAGCTGTTTTTT.

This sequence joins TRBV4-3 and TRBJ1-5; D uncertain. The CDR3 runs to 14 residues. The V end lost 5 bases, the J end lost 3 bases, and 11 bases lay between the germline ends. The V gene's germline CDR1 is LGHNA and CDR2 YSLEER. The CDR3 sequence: CASSEGQFNQPQHF. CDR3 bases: TGCGCCAGCAGCGAAGGGCAGTTCAATCAGCCCCAGCATTTT.

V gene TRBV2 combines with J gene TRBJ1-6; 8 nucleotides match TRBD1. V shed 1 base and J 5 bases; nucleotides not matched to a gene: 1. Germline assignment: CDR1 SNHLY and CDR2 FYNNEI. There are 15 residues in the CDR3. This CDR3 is CASSEGTGHNSPLHF. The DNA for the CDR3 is TGTGCCAGCAGTGAAGGGACAGGGCATAATTCACCCCTCCACTTT.

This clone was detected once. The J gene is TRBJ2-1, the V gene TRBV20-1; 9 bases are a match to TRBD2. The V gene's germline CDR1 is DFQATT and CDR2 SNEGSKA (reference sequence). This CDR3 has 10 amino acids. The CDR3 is CSAGGLAQFF. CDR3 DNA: TGCAGCGCCGGGGGACTAGCGCAGTTCTTC.

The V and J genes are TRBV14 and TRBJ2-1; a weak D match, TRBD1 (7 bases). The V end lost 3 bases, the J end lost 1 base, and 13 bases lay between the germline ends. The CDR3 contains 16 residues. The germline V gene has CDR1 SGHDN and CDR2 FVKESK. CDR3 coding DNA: TGTGCCAGCAGCCATACCGCAGGGGGGTCCTACAATGAGCAGTTCTTC. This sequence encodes CASSHTAGGSYNEQFF.

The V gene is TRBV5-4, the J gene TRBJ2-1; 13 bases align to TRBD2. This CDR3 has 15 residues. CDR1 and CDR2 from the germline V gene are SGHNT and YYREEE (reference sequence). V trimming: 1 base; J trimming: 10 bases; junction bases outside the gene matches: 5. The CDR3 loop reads CASSLTSGGAKEQFF. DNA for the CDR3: TGTGCCAGCAGCTTGACTAGCGGGGGGGCAAAGGAGCAGTTCTTC. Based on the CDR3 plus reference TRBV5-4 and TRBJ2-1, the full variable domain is ETGVTQSPTHLIKTRGQQVTLRCSSQSGHNTVSWYQQALGQGPQFIFQYYREEENGRGNFPPRFSGLQFPNYSSELNVNALELDDSALYLCASSLTSGGAKEQFFGPGTRLTVL.

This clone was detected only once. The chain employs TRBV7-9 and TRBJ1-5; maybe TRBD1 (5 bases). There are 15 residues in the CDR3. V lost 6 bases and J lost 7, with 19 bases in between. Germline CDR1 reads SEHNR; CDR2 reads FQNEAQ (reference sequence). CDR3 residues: CASSPGEGGNQPQHF. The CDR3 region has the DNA TGTGCCAGCAGTCCGGGGGAGGGAGGGAACCAGCCCCAGCATTTT.

The CDR3 region is CASSGALASTDTQYF. The CDR3 coding sequence is TGTGCCAGCAGCGGAGCCCTGGCCTCGACAGATACGCAGTATTTT. The genes are TRBV7-2 and TRBJ2-3; D gene unclear. CDR1 and CDR2 (germline): SGHTA, FQGNSA. V was shortened by 5 bases and J by 3 bases, with 15 bases between the two germline ends. The CDR3 is made up of 15 amino acids.

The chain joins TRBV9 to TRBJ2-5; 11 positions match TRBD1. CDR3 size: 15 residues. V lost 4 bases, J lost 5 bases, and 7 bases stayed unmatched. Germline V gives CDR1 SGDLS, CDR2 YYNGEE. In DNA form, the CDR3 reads TGTGCCAGCAGCACCCGGACAGGGGGCCTTGAGACCCAGTACTTC. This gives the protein CASSTRTGGLETQYF.

For the CDR3, the DNA is TGTGCCAGAAGCTTCCGGACAGGGGACTGGGAGACCCAGTACTTC. Residues: CARSFRTGDWETQYF. J is TRBJ2-5 and V is TRBV5-3; TRBD1 agrees at 9 bases. TRBV5-3 is an ORF; its function is uncertain. This CDR3 has 15 residues. V gave up 2 bases and J gave up 5 bases; unmatched junction bases: 7.

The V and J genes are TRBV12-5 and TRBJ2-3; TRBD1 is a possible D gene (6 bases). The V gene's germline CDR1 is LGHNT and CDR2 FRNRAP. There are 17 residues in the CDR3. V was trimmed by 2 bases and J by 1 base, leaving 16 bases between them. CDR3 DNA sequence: TGTGCTAGTGGTTTGTCGACCGGGACACCAGGCACAGATACGCAGTATTTT. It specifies CASGLSTGTPGTDTQYF.

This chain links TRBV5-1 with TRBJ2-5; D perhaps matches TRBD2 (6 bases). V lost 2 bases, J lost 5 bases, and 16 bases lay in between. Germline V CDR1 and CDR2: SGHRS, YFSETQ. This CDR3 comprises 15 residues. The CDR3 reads CASSFAGRSAETQYF. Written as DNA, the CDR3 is TGCGCCAGCAGCTTCGCAGGGAGGAGTGCGGAGACCCAGTACTTC.

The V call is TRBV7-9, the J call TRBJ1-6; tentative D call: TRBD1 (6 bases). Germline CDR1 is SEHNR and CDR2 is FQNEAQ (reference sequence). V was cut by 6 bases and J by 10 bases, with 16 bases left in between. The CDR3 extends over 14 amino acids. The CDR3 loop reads CASRAGAAGSPLHF. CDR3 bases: TGTGCCAGCAGAGCGGGGGCGGCGGGCTCACCCCTCCACTTT. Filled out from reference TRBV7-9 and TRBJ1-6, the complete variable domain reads DTGVSQNPRHKITKRGQNVTFRCDPISEHNRLYWYRQTLGQGPEFLTYFQNEAQLEKSRLLSDRFSAERPKGSFSTLEIQRTEQGDSAMYLCASRAGAAGSPLHFGNGTRLTVT.

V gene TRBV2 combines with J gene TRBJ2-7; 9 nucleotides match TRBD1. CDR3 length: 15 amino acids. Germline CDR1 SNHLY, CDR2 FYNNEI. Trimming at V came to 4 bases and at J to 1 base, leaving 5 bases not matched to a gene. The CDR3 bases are TGTGCCAGCAGTGCGGGACAGGGCCCATCCTACGAGCAGTACTTC. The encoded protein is CASSAGQGPSYEQYF.

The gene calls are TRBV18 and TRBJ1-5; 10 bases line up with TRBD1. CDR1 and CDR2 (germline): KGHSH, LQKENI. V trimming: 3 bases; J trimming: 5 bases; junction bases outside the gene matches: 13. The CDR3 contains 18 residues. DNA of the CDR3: TGTGCCAGCTCACCCCCGGGACAGGGGAACTGGCGAGATCAGCCCCAGCATTTT. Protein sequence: CASSPPGQGNWRDQPQHF.

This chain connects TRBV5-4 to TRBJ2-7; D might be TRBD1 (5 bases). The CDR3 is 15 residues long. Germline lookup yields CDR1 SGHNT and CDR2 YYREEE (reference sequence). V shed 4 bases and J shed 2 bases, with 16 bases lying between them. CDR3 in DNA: TGTGCCAGCAGCCCCACAGGTGGACGCCCCTACGAGCAGTACTTC. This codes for CASSPTGGRPYEQYF.

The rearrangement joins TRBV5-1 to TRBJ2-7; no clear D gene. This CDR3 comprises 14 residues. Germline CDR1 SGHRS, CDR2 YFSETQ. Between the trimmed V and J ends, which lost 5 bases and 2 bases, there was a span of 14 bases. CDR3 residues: CASRPPLGPYEQYF. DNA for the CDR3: TGCGCCAGCAGACCCCCCTTGGGCCCCTACGAGCAGTACTTC.

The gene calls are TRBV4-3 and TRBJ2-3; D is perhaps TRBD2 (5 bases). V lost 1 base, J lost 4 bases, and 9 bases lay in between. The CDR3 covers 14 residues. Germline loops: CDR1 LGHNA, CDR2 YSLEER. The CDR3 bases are TGCGCCAGCAGCCAAGTCGGGATTCCAGATACGCAGTATTTT. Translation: CASSQVGIPDTQYF.